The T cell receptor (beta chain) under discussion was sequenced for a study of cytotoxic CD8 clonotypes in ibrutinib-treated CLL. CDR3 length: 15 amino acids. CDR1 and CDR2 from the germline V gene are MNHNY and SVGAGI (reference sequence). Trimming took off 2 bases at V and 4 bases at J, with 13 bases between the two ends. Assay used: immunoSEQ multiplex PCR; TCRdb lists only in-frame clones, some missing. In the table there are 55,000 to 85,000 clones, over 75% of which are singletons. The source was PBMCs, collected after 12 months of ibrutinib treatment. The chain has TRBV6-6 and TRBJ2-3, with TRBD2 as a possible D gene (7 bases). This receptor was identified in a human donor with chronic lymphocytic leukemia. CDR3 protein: CASSYAGAMADTQYF. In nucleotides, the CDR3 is TGTGCCAGCAGTTACGCGGGGGCGATGGCAGATACGCAGTATTTT.